These 17 T cell receptor beta chains were all obtained from the same sample, sequenced in a study of blood T cells in healthy people across ages. A second PCR, run for about 6 to 11 cycles, used a sample-barcoded 5' primer plus a J-beta primer mix. Via MiXCR, TCRdb re-called the 5' RACE reads, giving one row per CDR3 protein. The sample lists some 800,000 distinct CDR3 sequences, 20% to 25% occurring once. These data were also reused for a study on T cells of mothers and their children.

Sample: blood. All receptors derive from a boy aged 5-17 years in good health.

The rearrangement joins TRBV9 to TRBJ2-1; D ambiguous. The CDR3 is made up of 15 amino acids. In germline, CDR1 is SGDLS, CDR2 YYNGEE. The V end lost 4 bases, the J end lost 7 bases, and 18 bases lay between the germline ends. The DNA of the CDR3 is TGTGCCAGCAGCAAAAGGTCGATGGAGAGAAATGAGCAGTTCTTC. This encodes CASSKRSMERNEQFF.

This clonotype was seen a handful of times. V usage is TRBV5-1 and J usage is TRBJ2-5; D ambiguous. Trimming removed 3 bases at V and 5 bases at J, with 14 bases between. There are 14 residues in the CDR3. The germline CDR1 and CDR2 sequences are SGHRS and YFSETQ. The CDR3 region is CASSSDATIETQYF. CDR3 in DNA: TGCGCCAGCAGCTCGGACGCCACGATTGAGACCCAGTACTTC. Drawing the rest from reference TRBV5-1 and TRBJ2-5, the complete variable domain is KAGVTQTPRYLIKTRGQQVTLSCSPISGHRSVSWYQQTPGQGLQFLFEYFSETQRNKGNFPGRFSGRQFSNSRSEMNVSTLELGDSALYLCASSSDATIETQYFGPGTRLLVL.

About this clonotype itself: The junction departs from the called germline gene at one end, perhaps through a read error. This chain connects TRBV27 to TRBJ2-2, with D possibly matching TRBD1 (5 bases). CDR1 is MNHEY, CDR2 SMNVEV, per germline (reference sequence). The CDR3 runs to 15 residues. The CDR3: CASSLGQVRTGELFF. The CDR3 region has the DNA TGCGCCAGCTCCCTGGGGCAAGTAAGGACCGGGGAGCTGTTTTTT.

The rearrangement joins TRBV20-1 to TRBJ2-1; D may correspond to TRBD1 or TRBD2 (5 bases each). The CDR3 is made up of 16 amino acids. V gave up 2 bases and J gave up 7 bases, with 21 bases separating them. The germline CDR1 and CDR2 sequences are DFQATT and SNEGSKA (reference sequence). DNA for the CDR3: TGCAGTGCTAGATATGGGACCCGGCTGGGTGGGAATGAGCAGTTCTTC. Amino acid sequence: CSARYGTRLGGNEQFF.

This clonotype was seen a handful of times. The chain links TRBV20-1 to TRBJ1-6; TRBD1 agrees at 8 bases. Germline CDR1 is DFQATT and CDR2 is SNEGSKA (reference sequence). The CDR3 covers 14 residues. V was pared by 1 base and J by 7 bases, with 3 bases of the junction left unmatched. DNA for the CDR3: TGCAGTGCTAGAGCTAACAGGGGGAATTCACCCCTCCACTTT. It translates to CSARANRGNSPLHF.

The gene calls are TRBV12-3 or TRBV12-4 and TRBJ2-5, with 8 positions matching TRBD2. The DNA matches TRBJ2-1 better at its end, which makes the J call doubtful. The CDR3 loop spans 16 amino acids. The CDR3 DNA is TGTGCCAGCAGTTTAGCGCTACTAGCGGTATCCAATGAGCAGTTCTTC. As protein: CASSLALLAVSNEQFF.

This clonotype was seen only a few times. CDR3 sequence (DNA): TGCAGCGTTGAACCCTGGGCGAAGGCAGATACGCAGTATTTT. This translates into CSVEPWAKADTQYF. V gene TRBV29-1 combines with J gene TRBJ2-3; D remains unclear. Germline values: CDR1 SQVTM, CDR2 ANQGSEA. The V and J ends lost 2 bases and 4 bases respectively, with 13 bases between them. This CDR3 comprises 14 residues.

Note on this clonotype: An end of the junction differs from the germline gene, which may be a read error. The genes are TRBV6-2 or TRBV6-3 and TRBJ1-2; possibly TRBD1 for D (6 bases). CDR3 size: 13 residues. Per germline, CDR1 MNHEY and CDR2 SVGEGT. This chain's CDR3 is CASGLGQKYGHTF. The CDR3 DNA reads as TGTGCCAGCGGCCTAGGACAGAAGTATGGCCACACCTTC.

The genes are TRBV20-1 and TRBJ1-1; unclear D gene. Between the trimmed V and J ends, which lost 3 bases and 0 bases, there was a span of 5 bases. Per germline, CDR1 DFQATT and CDR2 SNEGSKA (reference sequence). The CDR3 contains 12 residues. The CDR3 coding sequence is TGCAGTGCTAGCTACATGAACACTGAAGCTTTCTTT. This sequence encodes CSASYMNTEAFF.

This clonotype was recorded a few times. The chain uses TRBV20-1 and TRBJ2-7; the D is unclear. This CDR3 is built from 14 residues. Between the trimmed V and J ends, which lost 0 bases and 0 bases, there was a span of 9 bases. Germline V gene sequence: CDR1 DFQATT, CDR2 SNEGSKA (reference sequence). The CDR3 protein is CSAREARNSYEQYF. The CDR3 nucleotides are TGCAGTGCTAGAGAAGCCAGAAACTCCTACGAGCAGTACTTC.

The chain carries TRBV19 and TRBJ1-5; the match to TRBD1 covers 8 bases. CDR1 is LNHDA, CDR2 SQIVND, per germline (reference sequence). This CDR3 contains 13 residues. After removal of 7 bases from V and 6 bases from J, the junction contained 5 bases not matched to a gene. CDR3 bases: TGTGCCAGTACCAGGGGGCAGACTCAGCCCCAGCATTTT. Its translation is CASTRGQTQPQHF.

The chain links TRBV20-1 to TRBJ1-2, with TRBD1 matching over 9 bases. This CDR3 spans 11 amino acids. From germline, CDR1 is DFQATT and CDR2 SNEGSKA (reference sequence). J was trimmed by 8 bases and V by 7 bases; bases with no gene match: 5. The CDR3 protein is CSDNRGLGYTF. In DNA form, the CDR3 reads TGCAGTGACAACAGGGGGCTGGGCTACACCTTC.

The chain combines TRBV27 with TRBJ2-5; tentatively, D is TRBD1 or TRBD2 (5 bases each). The J call may be wrong; the DNA end is better matched by TRBJ2-7. The CDR3 is made up of 15 amino acids. The germline V gene encodes CDR1 MNHEY and CDR2 SMNVEV (reference sequence). This chain's CDR3 is CASSGVYEGHYEQYF. The CDR3 DNA reads TGTGCCAGCAGTGGGGTCTATGAGGGGCACTACGAGCAGTACTTC.

The chain uses TRBV5-6 and TRBJ2-5, with D hard to call. The CDR3 has 13 amino acids. Germline CDR1 is SGHDT and CDR2 is YYEEEE. V was trimmed by 2 bases and J by 7 bases, leaving 12 bases between them. In nucleotides, the CDR3 is TGTGCCAGCAGCTTAACCGTAGATGTGACCCAGTACTTC. This gives the protein CASSLTVDVTQYF. Looking up the rest from reference TRBV5-6 and TRBJ2-5 gives the full variable domain: DAGVTQSPTHLIKTRGQQVTLRCSPKSGHDTVSWYQQALGQGPQFIFQYYEEEERQRGNFPDRFSGHQFPNYSSELNVNALLLGDSALYLCASSLTVDVTQYFGPGTRLLVL.

The CDR3 DNA is TGTGCCAGCAGTTGGGCACCCTACAATGAGCAGTTCTTC. Its protein is CASSWAPYNEQFF. This chain uses TRBV27 with TRBJ2-1; D unresolved. The CDR3 runs to 13 residues. The V end lost 4 bases, the J end lost 2 bases, and 6 bases lay between the germline ends. Germline V CDR1 and CDR2: MNHEY, SMNVEV (reference sequence).

The table lists this clonotype with a few counts. V and J are TRBV20-1 and TRBJ2-1; TRBD1 matches at 9 bases. V gave up 4 bases and J gave up 4 bases; unmatched junction bases: 5. The CDR3 contains 14 residues. Germline CDR1 reads DFQATT; CDR2 reads SNEGSKA (reference sequence). DNA of the CDR3: TGCAGTGCTAATCGGGACAGGGTTTACAATGAGCAGTTCTTC. It specifies CSANRDRVYNEQFF.

Turning to this clonotype: The germline gene is not matched at one end of the junction; a read error may be the cause. The chain is built from TRBV12-3 or TRBV12-4 and TRBJ1-5, with D possibly being TRBD1 (5 bases). This CDR3 contains 13 residues. This chain's CDR3 is CASSDQGGWAQRF. The CDR3 bases are TGTGCCAGCAGTGATCAGGGAGGGTGGGCCCAGCGTTTT.